The 11 T cell receptor beta chains presented below share a single source sample, sequenced in a study of CD8 T cells in Susac syndrome. An amount of RNA that ranged from roughly 0.45 to 1 ug was reverse transcribed with random hexamers. One entry per CDR3 protein results from TCRdb running MiXCR on the immunoSEQ multiplex PCR reads. The sample has about 180,000 distinct CDR3 sequences, just under 95% seen once. Sequenced: CD4+ T cells from PBMCs. All receptors come from a human donor with Susac syndrome.

This chain uses TRBV18 with TRBJ1-1, with a tentative D call TRBD1 (5 bases). The V gene's germline CDR1 is KGHSH and CDR2 LQKENI. V was trimmed by 2 bases and J by 0 bases, leaving 10 bases between them. The CDR3 runs 15 residues. The CDR3 DNA reads as TGTGCCAGCTCACCAGGGACGGCCCTGAACACTGAAGCTTTCTTT. Residues: CASSPGTALNTEAFF. Using reference TRBV18 and TRBJ1-1 for the parts outside the CDR3, the full variable domain is NAGVMQNPRHLVRRRGQEARLRCSPMKGHSHVYWYRQLPEEGLKFMVYLQKENIIDESGMPKERFSAEFPKEGPSILRIQQVVRGDSAAYFCASSPGTALNTEAFFGQGTRLTVV.

The rearrangement joins TRBV29-1 to TRBJ2-7, with D uncertain. The CDR3 runs to 12 residues. Germline lookup yields CDR1 SQVTM and CDR2 ANQGSEA. Trimming removed 1 base at V and 5 bases at J, with 9 bases between. The CDR3 here is CSVEGVADEQYF. The CDR3 coding sequence is TGCAGCGTTGAAGGGGTAGCCGACGAGCAGTACTTC.

This chain uses TRBV18 with TRBJ2-6; TRBD2 might be the D (5 bases). CDR1 is KGHSH, CDR2 LQKENI, per germline. Trimming shortened V by 5 bases and J by 6 bases, and 11 bases separated the two germline ends. The CDR3 runs 14 residues. In DNA, the CDR3 is TGTGCCAGCTCAACCGAGGGTGAGGCCAACGTCCTGACTTTC. Protein product: CASSTEGEANVLTF.

The V call is TRBV4-2, the J call TRBJ2-7; D might be TRBD2 (5 bases). The CDR3 sequence is 15 residues long. Deletions cut 4 bases from V and 1 base from J, with 14 bases between. The germline V gene encodes CDR1 LGHNA and CDR2 YNFKEQ. CDR3 DNA sequence: TGTGCCAGCAGCCCAGAGCGGAGAGGGTCCTACGAGCAGTACTTC. This gives the protein CASSPERRGSYEQYF.

The chain joins TRBV2 to TRBJ2-1; TRBD1 matches 8 bases. CDR1 and CDR2 (germline): SNHLY, FYNNEI. The CDR3 is made up of 15 amino acids. With 5 bases clipped from V and 9 bases from J, the junction kept 12 bases outside the gene matches. CDR3 in amino acids: CASSPRGLGGSEQFF. DNA of the CDR3: TGTGCCAGCAGTCCCAGGGGGCTCGGGGGATCTGAGCAGTTCTTC.

The rearrangement links TRBV20-1 to TRBJ2-7; weak D call: TRBD1 (6 bases). This CDR3 contains 13 residues. The germline CDR1 and CDR2 sequences are DFQATT and SNEGSKA (reference sequence). Trimming left V 6 bases short and J 4 bases short, with 16 bases between. The CDR3, as DNA: TGCAGTGCGGAGACAGGCGTCGGTTACGAGCAGTACTTC. Protein: CSAETGVGYEQYF.

The chain carries TRBV11-3 and TRBJ2-1; a weak D match, TRBD2 (5 bases). Per the germline V gene, CDR1 is SGHNT and CDR2 is YENEEA. V was shortened by 2 bases and J by 6 bases, with 8 bases between the two germline ends. CDR3 length: 13 residues. The CDR3 bases are TGTGCCAGCAGCTTAAGAGGGATCAATGAGCAGTTCTTC. Translating it yields CASSLRGINEQFF.

V is TRBV11-1 and J is TRBJ1-3; TRBD1 matches at 10 bases. V dropped 3 bases and J dropped 0; count of bases not matched to a gene: 20. The germline gives CDR1 SGHAT, CDR2 FQDESV (reference sequence). The CDR3 has 22 amino acids. The CDR3 loop reads CASSLGHGGDRGGSLSGNTIYF. Written as DNA, the CDR3 is TGTGCCAGCAGCTTGGGCCATGGAGGGGACAGGGGCGGCTCTCTCTCTGGAAACACCATATATTTT.

V gene TRBV30 combines with J gene TRBJ1-1; 11 positions match TRBD1. J was trimmed by 5 bases and V by 4 bases; bases with no gene match: 9. The germline V gene encodes CDR1 GTSNPN and CDR2 SVGIG (reference sequence). The CDR3 covers 15 residues. The DNA of the CDR3 is TGTGCCTGGACCTCCCGGGACAGGGGGAGAACTGAAGCTTTCTTT. This gives the protein CAWTSRDRGRTEAFF.

The V call is TRBV5-1, the J call TRBJ2-2, with D possibly TRBD1 on 6 matching bases. This CDR3 has 16 residues. The V end lost 4 bases, the J end lost 4 bases, and 17 bases lay between the germline ends. Germline V gives CDR1 SGHRS, CDR2 YFSETQ. For the CDR3, the DNA is TGCGCCAGCAGCCCGACGGCAAACAGGGCCACCGGGGAGCTGTTTTTT. Protein: CASSPTANRATGELFF.

Written as DNA, the CDR3 is TGTGCCAGCAGTCCTAGGTTTCCAACACCTTCTGGGGCCAACGTCCTGACTTTC. It translates to CASSPRFPTPSGANVLTF. The rearrangement links TRBV27 to TRBJ2-6, with D unresolved. V was cut by 5 bases and J by 1 base, with 18 bases left in between. The V gene's germline CDR1 is MNHEY and CDR2 SMNVEV (reference sequence). This CDR3 has 18 amino acids.